The source of this T cell receptor beta chain is a study of spatial heterogeneity in lung cancer. Across the whole study: Mean representation of each unique TCR and UMI combination in the raw reads exceeded nine occurrences.

Study-level points and caveats: The appearance of ubiquitous expanded tumor TCRs in blood was greater at resection than follow-up.

Described time point: sample taken at primary tumor resection. Sequencing covered unsorted whole RNA taken from tumor, nontumor lung or frozen PBMC. Donors were under 90 untreated early-stage non-small cell lung cancer patients. This clonotype was picked up a small number of times. The antigen is undetermined. The CDR3 runs 15 residues. Losses at the gene ends were 2 bases for V and 5 bases for J; bases not matched to a gene: 8. Germline CDR1 is MNHNS and CDR2 is SASEGT. A unique molecular identifier was carried by every single TCR cDNA molecule. Using its own MiXCR run on the 5' RACE reads, TCRdb lists one record per CDR3 protein. The sample consists of about 86,000 distinct CDR3 sequences, roughly 12% of them appearing once.

This sample comprised PBMCs, obtained at surgery. The origin of this receptor is a male donor with early-stage non-small cell lung cancer. V gene TRBV6-1 combines with J gene TRBJ2-7; 8 bases are a match to TRBD2. The chain's CDR3 is CASSERRLALNEQYF. The CDR3, as DNA: TGTGCCAGCAGTGAAAGAAGACTAGCGTTGAACGAGCAGTACTTC.